This entry concerns a single T cell receptor beta chain. The sample comes from a study of blood T cell repertoires in COVID-19. As for the study in general: Samples of COVID-19 (acute and convalescent) were obtained from the United States, Italy and Spain. T cells, B-cell-depleted T cells, or PBMCs supplied cDNA or gDNA.

As originally analysed: Estimates of nucleated cell counts were drawn from the amplification of reference gene primers. Assay: immunoSEQ multiplex PCR; the TCRdb copy retains only in-frame clones and omits some. V, J and clone size reflect that table, while D and trimming were determined from the DNA. The table records 250,000 or so clones, about 91% of them present only once. CDR3 size: 13 residues. In germline, CDR1 is MNHEY, CDR2 SMNVEV (reference sequence). The V end was cut by 6 bases, the J end by 13 bases, with 19 bases between. The sequence was obtained from a woman younger than 45 with acute COVID-19. V and J are TRBV27 and TRBJ2-1; D not resolved. The sample was PBMCs or T cells enriched from blood (not recorded which). CDR3 region: CASSSPNLQVQFF. The CDR3 DNA sequence: TGTGCCAGCAGCTCCCCTAATTTGCAGGTCCAGTTCTTC.